The table lists the clone carrying this T cell receptor beta chain with many counts. Its antigen remains unknown. This record comes from a study of T cells in Graves' hyperthyroidism and ophthalmopathy. For the study at large: Staff took peripheral blood when the initial diagnosis was made, before any treatment began.

Template material for amplifying TCR beta CDR3 regions consisted of RNA transcripts. Using the HTBI primer set, a first-round RT-PCR was run on the TCR CDR3. Using its own MiXCR run on the multiplex PCR reads, TCRdb lists one record per CDR3 protein. The sample lists over 500,000 distinct CDR3 sequences; 17% were seen once. The PBMCs studied were ones that came from 10 ml fresh peripheral blood. Findings and caveats of the study: A model using 13 V-J features told ophthalmopathy apart from stable hyperthyroidism. Among clonotypes expanded in thyroid above 0.001, most were also found in blood.

The origin of this receptor is a woman aged 18-30 years with Graves' ophthalmopathy. Specimen: blood.

The CDR3 DNA is TGCGCCAGCAGCTCCCTGACTAGCGGGGCCTACGAGCAGTACTTC. This codes for CASSSLTSGAYEQYF. The V and J genes are TRBV5-1 and TRBJ2-7, with TRBD2 identical over 11 bases. Losses at the gene ends were 3 bases for V and 2 bases for J; bases not matched to a gene: 4. The CDR3 has 15 amino acids. The germline gives CDR1 SGHRS, CDR2 YFSETQ.